Listed below are T cell receptor beta chains from one sample, sequenced in a study of Ad26.COV2.S vaccination and SARS-CoV-2 variants. Profiled with immunoSEQ multiplex PCR; TCRdb holds only in-frame clones, not every one. This repertoire shows about 350,000 clones, roughly 90% found once; its top ten account for over 8.5%. The sequenced sample was peripheral blood, obtained in a trial of Ad26.COV2.S vaccine versus placebo. These receptors originate from a person aged 18-60 years who received the Ad26.COV2.S COVID-19 vaccine or a placebo. The CDR3 runs from the conserved cysteine through the conserved F or W. Fields, in order: D gene, J gene, V gene, clone size, CDR3 DNA, CDR3 protein. A D gene is named only where the DNA matches it firmly. Clone size is not always given. Where it is, it says once, few, many or a class for expanded clones.

>.|TRBJ2-1|TRBV2|few
TGTGCCAGTACCCCCGGAACTCTATCATACAATGAGCAGTTCTTC
CASTPGTLSYNEQFF
>.|TRBJ2-7|TRBV7-9|.
TGTGCCAGCAGCTTTTTGGGCGAGCAGTACTTC
CASSFLGEQYF
>TRBD1|TRBJ1-5|TRBV2|.
TGTGCCAGCAGTGCCGGGACAGGGGGCAATCAGCCCCAGCATTTT
CASSAGTGGNQPQHF
>.|TRBJ1-2|TRBV6-2/TRBV6-3|.
TGTGCCAGCAGTTTAGCTAACTATGGCTACACCTTC
CASSLANYGYTF
>TRBD1|TRBJ2-1|TRBV19|.
TGTGCCAGTAGTATGACAGGGGTGTACAATGAGCAGTTCTTC
CASSMTGVYNEQFF
>.|TRBJ2-5|TRBV29-1|.
TGCAGCGTTAACGGACCCCGAAAGGGGGAGACCCAGTACTTC
CSVNGPRKGETQYF
>TRBD2|TRBJ2-1|TRBV4-2|once
TGTGCCAGCAGCCAGACCCTTAGCGGGAGGGGGAATGAGCAGTTCTTC
CASSQTLSGRGNEQFF
>TRBD1|TRBJ2-5|TRBV6-5|.
TGTGCCAGCAGTCGTTGGACAGGGGCGGGGGAGACCCAGTACTTC
CASSRWTGAGETQYF
>.|TRBJ1-1|TRBV11-2|.
TGTGCCAGCAGCTTAGCCAGGCTTGAAGCTTTCTTT
CASSLARLEAFF
>.|TRBJ2-1|TRBV2|.
TGTGCCAGCAGTGAGGGGGCATACAATGAGCAGTTCTTC
CASSEGAYNEQFF
>.|TRBJ2-7|TRBV7-9|.
TGTGCCAGCAGCTTACGGTCGGGTTCAGGGGAGCAGTACTTC
CASSLRSGSGEQYF